One and the same sample provided the 16 T cell receptor beta chains below, sequenced in a study of molecular identifiers for immune sequencing clone quantification. TCRdb passed the PCR reads through MiXCR, listing each CDR3 protein once. The table shows 88,000 or so distinct CDR3 sequences, with around 23% occurring only once. The sequenced sample was naive CD8+ T cells from blood, with Jurkat cell RNA spiked in. Described subset: FACS-sorted CD8+CD4-CCR7+CD45RA+ naive T cells. These receptors all stem from a human donor in good health. Some libraries in this study had Jurkat cell RNA spiked in.

The sample holds many counts of this clonotype. The chain uses TRBV9 and TRBJ2-7; 7 nucleotides match TRBD1. Per the germline V gene, CDR1 is SGDLS and CDR2 is YYNGEE. Trimming cost V 0 bases and J 3 bases; bases outside gene matches: 3. The CDR3 has 14 residues. DNA for the CDR3: TGTGCCAGCAGCGTAGGGGACAGCGACTACGAGCAGTACTTC. Protein product: CASSVGDSDYEQYF.

A note on this clonotype: Since a much larger clone is just one base distant, this may be a read error. The conserved phenylalanine or tryptophan is not found at the CDR3 terminus, so this likely reflects a read error. This sequence joins TRBV7-9 and TRBJ2-7, with 7 bases identical to TRBD1. Germline V gene sequence: CDR1 SEHNR, CDR2 FQNEAQ (reference sequence). The CDR3 is 13 amino acids. Trimming cost V 4 bases and J 3 bases; bases outside gene matches: 3. The CDR3 region has the DNA TGTGCCAGCAGCTCGGACAGGAACTACGAGCAGTACTGC. As protein: CASSSDRNYEQYC.

Ten or more counts support this clonotype. This chain uses TRBV7-9 with TRBJ2-3, with TRBD1 matching 7 bases. Per the germline V gene, CDR1 is SEHNR and CDR2 is FQNEAQ (reference sequence). This CDR3 comprises 15 residues. V shed 3 bases and J 4 bases; nucleotides not matched to a gene: 7. CDR3 in DNA: TGTGCCAGCAGCTTTGGACAGGTCTTACCAGATACGCAGTATTTT. It specifies CASSFGQVLPDTQYF.

This clonotype was counted many times. This rearrangement joins TRBV11-2 to TRBJ2-7; D is possibly TRBD2 (6 bases). Germline loops: CDR1 SGHAT, CDR2 FQNNGV. Trimming removed 3 bases at V and 0 bases at J, with 9 bases between. This CDR3 comprises 14 residues. The CDR3 bases are TGTGCCAGCAGCTTCCTCGGGAGCTCCTACGAGCAGTACTTC. Translating gives CASSFLGSSYEQYF. Variable domain in full (rest from reference TRBV11-2 and TRBJ2-7): EAGVAQSPRYKIIEKRQSVAFWCNPISGHATLYWYQQILGQGPKLLIQFQNNGVVDDSQLPKDRFSAERLKGVDSTLKIQPAKLEDSAVYLCASSFLGSSYEQYFGPGTRLTVT.

Regarding this clonotype: Because it lacks the conserved phenylalanine or tryptophan at the end, this CDR3 is likely a read error. The chain recombines TRBV7-9 with TRBJ2-3, with 7 bases fitting TRBD1. V was pared by 5 bases and J by 3 bases, with 5 bases of the junction left unmatched. Germline CDR1 and CDR2: SEHNR and FQNEAQ (reference sequence). The CDR3 sequence is 14 residues long. The CDR3 nucleotides read TGTGCCAGCAGCGGCCGACAGGGTACAGATACGCAGTATTCT. Translated, it gives CASSGRQGTDTQYS.

The sample holds many counts of this clonotype. The gene calls are TRBV7-9 and TRBJ1-1; a possible D gene is TRBD1 (5 bases). V shed 4 bases and J shed 10 bases, with 28 bases lying between them. Germline CDR1 is SEHNR and CDR2 is FQNEAQ (reference sequence). This CDR3 is 17 amino acids long. This chain's CDR3 is CASSSSSRGPTVGVAFF. The CDR3 DNA follows: TGTGCCAGCAGCTCCTCCTCTCGGGGCCCTACCGTCGGGGTAGCTTTCTTT.

The sample holds many counts of this clonotype. The chain employs TRBV5-1 and TRBJ2-7; D perhaps matches TRBD2 (6 bases). CDR1 is SGHRS, CDR2 YFSETQ, per germline. The CDR3 consists of 14 residues. With 4 bases removed from V and 5 bases from J, the gap between germline ends came to 16 bases. The CDR3 loop reads CASSPPGDIHEQYF. The CDR3 bases are TGCGCCAGCAGCCCGCCGGGGGATATCCACGAGCAGTACTTC.

Note on this clonotype: A read error is possible here, since a much larger clone lies one base away. The missing conserved phenylalanine or tryptophan at the end of this CDR3 makes a read error likely. V usage is TRBV6-1 and J usage is TRBJ2-5; D may be TRBD2 (6 bases). V lost 3 bases and J lost 0, with 8 bases in between. CDR3 length equals 14 residues. Germline V gives CDR1 MNHNS, CDR2 SASEGT. For the CDR3, the DNA is TGTGCCAGCAGTGACCGACTAGACCAAGAGACCCAGTACCTC. Encoded protein: CASSDRLDQETQYL.

The chain is built from TRBV27 and TRBJ1-2, with 8 bases aligning to TRBD1. The CDR3 length is 14 residues. V shed 6 bases and J 4 bases; nucleotides not matched to a gene: 7. Germline V gene data show CDR1 as MNHEY and CDR2 as SMNVEV (reference sequence). Here the CDR3 reads CASRNQDRVYGYTF. CDR3 DNA sequence: TGTGCCAGCAGAAATCAGGACAGGGTCTATGGCTACACCTTC.

This clonotype was seen many times. V is TRBV7-9 and J is TRBJ2-3; D is ambiguous. The CDR3 runs 14 residues. CDR1 SEHNR and CDR2 FQNEAQ come from the germline V gene (reference sequence). Deletions cut 3 bases from V and 4 bases from J, with 11 bases between. Written as DNA, the CDR3 is TGTGCCAGCAGCTTTCTCCTAGATGCAGATACGCAGTATTTT. Protein sequence: CASSFLLDADTQYF.

This clonotype was observed a few times. The chain employs TRBV6-5 and TRBJ2-3, with TRBD2 identical over 13 bases. Per germline, CDR1 MNHEY and CDR2 SVGAGI. Trimming took 6 bases from V and 6 from J; bases not matched to a gene: 12. The CDR3 contains 17 residues. CDR3 DNA sequence: TGTGCCAGCAGCCCCGGGACTAGCGGGATAGAAAGGGATACGCAGTATTTT. It yields the protein CASSPGTSGIERDTQYF.

Points on this clonotype: A much larger clone differs from this one at a single base, so this may be a read error. The V gene is TRBV7-9, the J gene TRBJ2-1; D remains unclear. The CDR3 length is 15 residues. Germline loops: CDR1 SEHNR, CDR2 FQNEAQ (reference sequence). Trimming left V 5 bases short and J 4 bases short, with 15 bases between. CDR3 DNA: TGTGCCAGCAGCCAAGCCTCCGACCGATACAATGAGCAGTTCTTC. This codes for CASSQASDRYNEQFF.

This clonotype has at least ten counts. This chain uses TRBV9 with TRBJ2-3; the D call may be TRBD1 or TRBD2 (5 bases each). In germline, CDR1 is SGDLS, CDR2 YYNGEE. V dropped 4 bases and J dropped 0 bases, with 12 bases sitting between them. This CDR3 is 15 amino acids long. The CDR3 coding sequence is TGTGCCAGCAGCCCCGGGACGACTAGCACAGATACGCAGTATTTT. The encoded protein is CASSPGTTSTDTQYF.

About this clonotype itself: A much larger clone is a single base away; this may be a read error. The chain carries TRBV7-8 and TRBJ1-5; D is possibly TRBD1 (6 bases). The length of the CDR3 is 17 residues. V lost 4 bases and J lost 2, with 18 bases in between. Germline V CDR1 and CDR2: SGHVS, FQNEAQ. CDR3 loop: CASSYTRGPEGNQPQHF. The CDR3 DNA sequence: TGTGCCAGCAGCTACACCCGGGGGCCTGAAGGCAATCAGCCCCAGCATTTT. Using reference TRBV7-8 and TRBJ1-5 for the parts outside the CDR3, the full variable domain is GAGVSQSPRYKVAKRGQDVALRCDPISGHVSLFWYQQALGQGPEFLTYFQNEAQLDKSGLPSDRFFAERPEGSVSTLKIQRTQQEDSAVYLCASSYTRGPEGNQPQHFGDGTRLSIL.

V and J are TRBV28 and TRBJ2-3, with D tentatively TRBD1 or TRBD2 (5 bases each). Germline CDR1 MDHEN, CDR2 SYDVKM. This CDR3 comprises 15 residues. V lost 2 bases and J lost 2, with 11 bases in between. The CDR3 DNA follows: TGTGCCAGCAGTTTACCCCCGGGGCTCACAGATACGCAGTATTTT. Translation gives CASSLPPGLTDTQYF. The complete variable domain, with remaining parts taken from reference TRBV28 and TRBJ2-3, reads DVKVTQSSRYLVKRTGEKVFLECVQDMDHENMFWYRQDPGLGLRLIYFSYDVKMKEKGDIPEGYSVSREKKERFSLILESASTNQTSMYLCASSLPPGLTDTQYFGPGTRLTVL.

The rearrangement links TRBV13 to TRBJ2-5, with 8 bases matching TRBD1. The V segment lost 5 bases and the J segment 2 bases; nucleotides outside the gene matches: 7. Germline V CDR1 and CDR2: PRHDT, FYEKMQ (reference sequence). The CDR3 is 15 amino acids. CDR3 sequence: CASSHPGQEQETQYF. For the CDR3, the DNA is TGTGCCAGCAGCCACCCGGGACAGGAACAAGAGACCCAGTACTTC.